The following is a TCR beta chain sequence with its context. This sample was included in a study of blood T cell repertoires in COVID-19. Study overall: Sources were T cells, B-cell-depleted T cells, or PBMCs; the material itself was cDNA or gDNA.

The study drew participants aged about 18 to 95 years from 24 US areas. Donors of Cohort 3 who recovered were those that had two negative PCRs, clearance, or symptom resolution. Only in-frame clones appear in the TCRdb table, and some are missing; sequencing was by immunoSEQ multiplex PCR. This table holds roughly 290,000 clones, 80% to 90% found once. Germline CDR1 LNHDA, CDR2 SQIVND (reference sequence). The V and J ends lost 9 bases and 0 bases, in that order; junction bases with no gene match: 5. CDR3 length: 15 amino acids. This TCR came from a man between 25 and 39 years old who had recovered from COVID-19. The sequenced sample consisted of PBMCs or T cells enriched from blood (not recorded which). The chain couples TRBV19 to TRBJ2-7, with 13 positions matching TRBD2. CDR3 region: CASQLAGGISYEQYF. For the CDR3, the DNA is TGTGCCAGCCAACTAGCGGGGGGGATCTCCTACGAGCAGTACTTC. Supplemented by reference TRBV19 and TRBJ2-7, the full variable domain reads DGGITQSPKYLFRKEGQNVTLSCEQNLNHDAMYWYRQDPGQGLRLIYYSQIVNDFQKGDIAEGYSVSREKKESFPLTVTSAQKNPTAFYLCASQLAGGISYEQYFGPGTRLTVT.